This T cell receptor (beta chain) was sequenced during a study of shared clonotypes between healthy human individuals. V lost 0 bases and J 3 bases, leaving 10 bases between the germline ends. Germline V gene sequence: CDR1 SGHRS, CDR2 YFSETQ. This CDR3 spans 15 amino acids. Each cell subset's genomic DNA was divided evenly among several immunoSEQ plates. Approximately 210 ng DNA, around 30,000 T cell genomes, went into each sorted-subset replicate PCR. Some clones are missing from TCRdb's copy, which holds only in-frame ones; the method was immunoSEQ multiplex PCR. Of around 2.5 million clones in the sample, approximately 93% were seen once.

The clonotype comes from a man aged 18 to 35 in good health. Some clones in this sample may be carry-over from other donors' samples. This chain connects TRBV5-1 to TRBJ2-1, with TRBD2 as a possible D gene (5 bases). Material for sequencing was naive CD4+ T cells from PBMCs. Subset reported: CD45RA+ positively selected. The CDR3 loop reads CASSLDGIDYNEQFF. CDR3 DNA: TGCGCCAGCAGCTTGGACGGGATAGACTACAATGAGCAGTTCTTC.